These 24 T cell receptor beta chains came from one sample sequenced in a study of tumor-infiltrating lymphocytes in primary liver carcinoma. Both RNA and DNA were isolated together from approximately 22-30 mg of bulk tissue that had not been sorted. With approximately 470 ng total RNA as template and a constant-region primer, TCR beta cDNA was made. Slightly modified ARM-PCR with three nested multiplex PCR rounds yielded TCR beta libraries. The study ran its first two PCR rounds for approximately 10 cycles each, using TRBV1-TRBV30 forward primers and a C-beta reverse primer. TCRdb passed the multiplex PCR reads through MiXCR, listing each CDR3 protein once. Of over 35,000 distinct CDR3 sequences listed, roughly 80% are singletons. The sequenced material came from liver tumor tissue from sampling region 4. Described subset: tumor region T4, right-lateral pole. The receptors shown here come from a man between 35 and 55 years old with primary liver carcinoma and hepatitis B virus infection.

Note on this clonotype: A read error may account for a junction end that differs from germline. This chain connects TRBV28 to TRBJ2-4, with 7 nucleotides matching TRBD1. The CDR3 sequence is 17 residues long. CDR1 MDHEN and CDR2 SYDVKM come from the germline V gene. The CDR3 spells CANSLVQGIGSKNIQYF. CDR3 nucleotide sequence: TGTGCCAACAGTTTGGTACAGGGGATTGGATCCAAAAACATTCAGTACTTC.

On this clonotype: Because the CDR3 is missing its conserved closing phenylalanine or tryptophan, this is likely a read error. The rearrangement uses TRBV11-2 and TRBJ2-7, with D uncertain. Germline CDR1 and CDR2: SGHAT and FQNNGV. CDR3 size: 14 residues. V lost 5 bases, J lost 0 bases, and 11 bases lay in between. In DNA, the CDR3 is TGTGCCAGCAGCACTAACAGAAACTCCTACGAGCAGTACTAC. Its translation: CASSTNRNSYEQYY.

On this clonotype itself: Here the CDR3 omits its conserved ending phenylalanine or tryptophan, so a read error is the likely source. This chain uses TRBV11-2 with TRBJ2-3; D is uncertain. Per the germline V gene, CDR1 is SGHAT and CDR2 is FQNNGV. The CDR3 is made up of 14 amino acids. DNA for the CDR3: TGTGCCAACAGCCCCCCGGGCCGGGCAGATATGCAGTATCTT. Residues: CANSPPGRADMQYL.

The chain recombines TRBV6-1 with TRBJ1-2, with 9 nucleotides matching TRBD1. Per germline, CDR1 MNHNS and CDR2 SASEGT. This CDR3 is 15 amino acids long. CDR3 DNA sequence: TGTGTCTGCATAGTTTCCGGGACAGGGTCTGACAGCTACACCTTC. Encoded protein: CVCIVSGTGSDSYTF.

Note on this clonotype: It may be a read error: a sequence one base away is much more abundant. The gene calls are TRBV20-1 and TRBJ2-7; 7 positions agree with TRBD1. This CDR3 comprises 11 residues. Looked up from germline, CDR1 is DFQATT and CDR2 is SNEGSKA (reference sequence). The CDR3 region has the DNA TGCAGTGCCCGAGGGGGCTACGAGGAGTACTTC. Translating it yields CSARGGYEEYF.

This clonotype is deemed large. The chain has TRBV11-3 and TRBJ1-1; TRBD1 matches at 9 bases. This CDR3 is 13 amino acids long. J was trimmed by 6 bases and V by 5 bases; bases with no gene match: 4. The V gene's germline CDR1 is SGHNT and CDR2 YENEEA. The CDR3 sequence: CASSTRQGAEAFF. CDR3 coding DNA: TGTGCCAGCAGCACTCGACAGGGGGCTGAAGCTTTCTTT.

This clonotype has a count of ten or more. The chain is built from TRBV19 and TRBJ2-6; D remains unclear. In germline, CDR1 is LNHDA, CDR2 SQIVND (reference sequence). This CDR3 has 15 amino acids. The V end was cut by 1 base, the J end by 2 bases, with 6 bases between. CDR3 residues: CASSIAGAGANVLTF. CDR3 in DNA: TGTGCCAGTAGTATAGCCGGTGCTGGGGCCAACGTCCTGACTTTC.

This clonotype was counted a few times. The chain carries TRBV29-1 and TRBJ2-5, with D uncertain. The CDR3 is 13 amino acids. The germline gives CDR1 SQVTM, CDR2 ANQGSEA. In nucleotides, the CDR3 is TGCAACATTGAAGCCTCGGTACAAGAGACCCAGTACTTC. Encoded protein: CNIEASVQETQYF.

On this clonotype: An end of the junction does not agree with germline; a read error may underlie this. The J gene is TRBJ2-3, the V gene TRBV11-1; 7 bases match TRBD1. This CDR3 is built from 15 residues. The V gene's germline CDR1 is SGHAT and CDR2 FQDESV (reference sequence). In nucleotides, the CDR3 is TGTGCCAGCAGCCTGAGACAGGGTTTAACAGATACGCGGTATTTT. This translates into CASSLRQGLTDTRYF.

This clonotype was found once. At one boundary the junction diverges from the germline segment, which might be a read error. This rearrangement joins TRBV5-4 to TRBJ2-3; no firm D call. The germline CDR1 and CDR2 sequences are SGHNT and YYREEE (reference sequence). The CDR3 is 15 amino acids. The CDR3 region is CASSLPERDTDPQYF. As DNA, the CDR3 is TGTGCCAGCAGCTTGCCAGAAAGGGATACAGATCCGCAGTATTTT.

Points on this clonotype: One end of the junction fails to match germline, which may point to a read error. The CDR3 loop is CASSHGTSNLF. In DNA form, the CDR3 reads TGTGCCAGCAGTCACGGGACTAGTAATCTCTTC. The V gene is TRBV12-3 or TRBV12-4, the J gene TRBJ2-1, with 8 nucleotides matching TRBD2. This CDR3 comprises 11 residues.

Concerning this clonotype: At one of its ends the junction is not consistent with the germline gene, which may arise from a read error. This rearrangement joins TRBV11-2 to TRBJ2-5, with TRBD1 identical over 7 bases. CDR1 and CDR2 from the germline V gene are SGHAT and FQNNGV. The CDR3 runs to 15 residues. The CDR3 DNA is TGTGTCAGCAACTTAATAGGGGGCAAGGGAGAGACTCAGTACTTC. Its translation: CVSNLIGGKGETQYF.

The rearrangement links TRBV6-1 to TRBJ2-3, with 11 bases fitting TRBD2. In germline, CDR1 is MNHNS, CDR2 SASEGT. The CDR3 is 16 residues long. J gave up 12 bases and V 10 bases, and 21 bases lay outside the gene matches. The DNA of the CDR3 is TGTGCCAACACTGAGATAGCGGGAGGGAGGACAGAAACACAGTATTTT. It codes for CANTEIAGGRTETQYF.

Of note for this clonotype: The junction differs from germline at one of its ends, possibly a read error. The chain joins TRBV11-2 to TRBJ2-2; D assignment may be TRBD1 or TRBD2 (5 bases each). The germline gives CDR1 SGHAT, CDR2 FQNNGV. The CDR3 has 15 amino acids. This CDR3 reads CASNPTRRTTGEPFF. For the CDR3, the DNA is TGTGCCAGCAACCCCACCAGGAGGACAACCGGGGAGCCGTTTTTT. Drawing the rest from reference TRBV11-2 and TRBJ2-2, the complete variable domain is EAGVAQSPRYKIIEKRQSVAFWCNPISGHATLYWYQQILGQGPKLLIQFQNNGVVDDSQLPKDRFSAERLKGVDSTLKIQPAKLEDSAVYLCASNPTRRTTGEPFFGEGSRLTVL.

Notes on this clonotype: One end of the junction does not line up with germline, which may come from a read error. The V and J genes are TRBV28 and TRBJ2-1; 9 nucleotides line up with TRBD2. The CDR3 runs to 15 residues. The germline V gene has CDR1 MDHEN and CDR2 SYDVKM. The CDR3: CASSSWTSVNNEQFF. The CDR3 DNA reads TGTGCTAGCAGCTCCTGGACTAGCGTCAACAATGAGCAGTTTTTC.

Comments on this clonotype: The junction departs from the called germline gene at one end, perhaps through a read error. V is TRBV5-5 and J is TRBJ1-2; tentatively, D is TRBD1 (6 bases). CDR1 SGHKS and CDR2 YYEKEE come from the germline V gene (reference sequence). The CDR3 extends over 16 amino acids. CDR3 sequence (DNA): TGTGCCAGCAGTCCTCACCCGGACAGAGCTAACTATGGCAACACCTTC. Protein sequence: CASSPHPDRANYGNTF.

Comments on this clonotype: At one boundary the junction diverges from the germline segment, which might be a read error. The V call is TRBV11-2, the J call TRBJ2-5; 8 positions agree with TRBD2. The CDR3 runs 14 residues. Germline lookup yields CDR1 SGHAT and CDR2 FQNNGV. CDR3 DNA: TGTGCCAACACCAGCCCCGGGAGGGGTGAGACCCGGTACTTC. Translation: CANTSPGRGETRYF.

Remarks on this clonotype: One base away lies a much larger clone, so this may be a sequencing read error. The chain joins TRBV6-6 to TRBJ1-1; 10 bases agree with TRBD1. This CDR3 is built from 14 residues. In germline, CDR1 is MNHNY, CDR2 SVGAGI (reference sequence). CDR3 sequence reads: CASSGTGVRTAAIF. CDR3 DNA sequence: TGTGCCAGCAGTGGGACAGGGGTAAGGACTGCGGCTATCTTT.

This clonotype was found once. The V call is TRBV28, the J call TRBJ2-7; weak D call: TRBD2 (5 bases). Per germline, CDR1 MDHEN and CDR2 SYDVKM. V lost 2 bases and J 4 bases, leaving 15 bases between the germline ends. The CDR3 sequence is 15 residues long. In DNA, the CDR3 is TGTGCCAGCAGTTTAGACGGGGAGCGCTTTTACGAGCAGTACTTC. Its translation is CASSLDGERFYEQYF.

Turning to this clonotype: The junction and the germline gene differ at one end; a read error may be behind it. The rearrangement joins TRBV11-3 to TRBJ2-1; the D is unclear. The germline V gene has CDR1 SGHNT and CDR2 YENEEA. This CDR3 contains 14 residues. CDR3 DNA sequence: TGTGTCAGCAGCTTAGACCTCTCGAACAATGAGCAGTTCTTC. Protein sequence: CVSSLDLSNNEQFF.

With respect to this clonotype: Since the CDR3 does not end with the conserved phenylalanine or tryptophan, this likely comes from a read error. The genes are TRBV11-1 and TRBJ2-7; the D gene is possibly TRBD2 (6 bases). Germline values: CDR1 SGHAT, CDR2 FQDESV (reference sequence). The CDR3 spans 15 residues. Trimming shortened V by 6 bases and J by 4 bases, and 19 bases separated the two germline ends. CDR3 in amino acids: CASSLTESGEYEQYL. The CDR3 DNA sequence: TGTGCCAGCAGTTTAACGGAATCGGGAGAATACGAGCAGTACCTC.

As concerns this clonotype: One end of the junction varies from germline; a read error may be responsible. The V call is TRBV29-1, the J call TRBJ1-1; 8 bases are shared with TRBD1. The V gene's germline CDR1 is SQVTM and CDR2 ANQGSEA. The CDR3 is made up of 12 amino acids. The CDR3 region is CSMGTGKTEASF. Here the CDR3 DNA reads TGCAGCATGGGGACAGGCAAGACTGAAGCTTCCTTT.

The chain recombines TRBV11-2 with TRBJ2-1, with 8 bases lining up with TRBD2. Germline assignment: CDR1 SGHAT and CDR2 FQNNGV. This CDR3 has 17 residues. V trimming: 0 bases; J trimming: 8 bases; junction bases outside the gene matches: 12. CDR3 in DNA: TGTGCCAGCAGCTTAGATAAGGGCGGGAGGTTGTACTATGAGCAGTTCTTC. This encodes CASSLDKGGRLYYEQFF.

Note on this clonotype: This likely comes from a read error, as the CDR3 has no conserved phenylalanine or tryptophan at its end. The chain links TRBV7-8 to TRBJ2-3; D perhaps matches TRBD2 (6 bases). Germline V gene lookup returns CDR1 SGHVS and CDR2 FQNEAQ. The V and J ends lost 5 bases and 4 bases respectively, with 13 bases between them. The CDR3 sequence is 14 residues long. The CDR3 here is CASSISGYSDTQYV. The CDR3 bases are TGTGCCAGCAGCATTAGCGGATACTCAGATACGCAGTATGTT.